A selection of T cell receptor beta chains follows, all from one sample in a study of blood T cell repertoires in COVID-19. Generated by immunoSEQ multiplex PCR, the TCRdb table keeps only in-frame clones and is missing some. This table has fewer than 300,000 clones, about 90% appearing once. The sequencing sample was made of peripheral blood. These receptors originate from a person under 35 with COVID-19, enrolled during active disease. CDR3s include the opening cysteine and the closing phenylalanine or tryptophan. A D gene is named only where the DNA matches it firmly.

v_call: TRBV11-2
cdr3_length: 16
j_call: TRBJ2-3
d_call: TRBD2
cdr3_aa: CASSLPAGGPSDTQYF
cdr3_nt: TGTGCCAGCAGCTTACCGGCGGGAGGGCCGTCAGATACGCAGTATTTT

v_call: TRBV6-5
cdr3_length: 15
j_call: TRBJ2-3
d_call: TRBD2
cdr3_aa: CASSYSGLGTDTQYF
cdr3_nt: TGTGCCAGCAGTTACTCGGGACTAGGGACAGATACGCAGTATTTT

v_call: TRBV3-1/TRBV3-2
cdr3_length: 15
j_call: TRBJ1-4
d_call: .
cdr3_aa: CASSHGGRENEKLFF
cdr3_nt: TGTGCCAGCAGCCATGGCGGGAGGGAGAATGAAAAACTGTTTTTT

v_call: TRBV27
cdr3_length: 14
j_call: TRBJ2-7
d_call: .
cdr3_aa: CASSAWRGAYEQYF
cdr3_nt: TGTGCCAGCAGCGCCTGGCGAGGTGCCTACGAGCAGTACTTC

v_call: TRBV6-6
cdr3_length: 16
j_call: TRBJ2-1
d_call: TRBD2
cdr3_aa: CASSYGPAGVSNEQFF
cdr3_nt: TGTGCCAGCAGTTACGGTCCAGCGGGAGTCAGTAATGAGCAGTTCTTC

v_call: TRBV28
cdr3_length: 14
j_call: TRBJ2-7
d_call: TRBD1
cdr3_aa: CASSSGTGPYEQYF
cdr3_nt: TGTGCCAGCAGCTCCGGGACAGGGCCCTACGAGCAGTACTTC

v_call: TRBV6-1
cdr3_length: 15
j_call: TRBJ2-7
d_call: TRBD1
cdr3_aa: CASSEAPGQSYEQYF
cdr3_nt: TGTGCCAGCAGTGAAGCCCCGGGACAGTCCTACGAGCAGTACTTC

v_call: TRBV4-2
cdr3_length: 16
j_call: TRBJ1-1
d_call: TRBD1
cdr3_aa: CASSHTGDRPNTEAFF
cdr3_nt: TGTGCCAGCAGCCACACGGGGGACAGACCAAACACTGAAGCTTTCTTT

v_call: TRBV5-4
cdr3_length: 14
j_call: TRBJ2-5
d_call: .
cdr3_aa: CASSPDRSQETQYF
cdr3_nt: TGTGCCAGCAGCCCAGACAGGAGCCAAGAGACCCAGTACTTC

v_call: TRBV19
cdr3_length: 18
j_call: TRBJ1-1
d_call: .
cdr3_aa: CASSTGGELKGPHTEAFF
cdr3_nt: TGTGCCAGTAGTACCGGTGGGGAGTTGAAAGGACCTCACACTGAAGCTTTCTTT

v_call: TRBV5-6
cdr3_length: 16
j_call: TRBJ2-2
d_call: TRBD2
cdr3_aa: CASSLGLAAVTGELFF
cdr3_nt: TGTGCCAGCAGCTTGGGACTAGCGGCTGTCACCGGGGAGCTGTTTTTT

v_call: TRBV9
cdr3_length: 12
j_call: TRBJ2-7
d_call: TRBD2
cdr3_aa: CASSSAGGEQYF
cdr3_nt: TGTGCCAGCAGTTCGGCGGGGGGCGAGCAGTACTTC

v_call: TRBV11-2
cdr3_length: 15
j_call: TRBJ2-7
d_call: TRBD1
cdr3_aa: CASSSGQGPQYEQYF
cdr3_nt: TGTGCCAGCAGCAGCGGACAGGGGCCACAATACGAGCAGTACTTC

v_call: TRBV27
cdr3_length: 13
j_call: TRBJ1-4
d_call: TRBD1
cdr3_aa: CASSWGTGEKLFF
cdr3_nt: TGTGCCAGCAGTTGGGGGACAGGGGAAAAACTGTTTTTT

v_call: TRBV12-3/TRBV12-4
cdr3_length: 12
j_call: TRBJ2-3
d_call: .
cdr3_aa: CASSLPADTQYF
cdr3_nt: TGTGCCAGCAGTTTACCGGCAGATACGCAGTATTTT

v_call: TRBV18
cdr3_length: 15
j_call: TRBJ2-1
d_call: TRBD1
cdr3_aa: CASSLGTGEYNEQFF
cdr3_nt: TGTGCCAGCTCACTCGGGACAGGGGAATACAATGAGCAGTTCTTC